These 4 T cell receptor beta chains were all obtained from the same sample, sequenced in a study of T cells expressing NK-cell markers (dated by TCRdb to between 2020 and 2021). Library preparation employed 5' RACE. Sequencer: Illumina HiSeq 2000. Reads reprocessed by TCRdb are summarized as one entry per CDR3 protein sequence, and DNA is absent. The sample's own table lists over 350,000 distinct CDR3 sequences. Roughly a tenth of the sample is taken by the ten largest. The sequenced sample was blood T cells: a sorted CD56 or NKG2C T cell subset, CD4+ or CD8+ T cells, or bulk PBMC T cells (not recorded which). All receptors derive from a woman in her forties or fifties in good health. Donor details come from another sample of the same person, matched by shared clones.

This chain links TRBV7-9 with TRBJ2-7; the D gene TCRdb calls, TRBD1, cannot be checked with no DNA. Germline V gene sequence: CDR1 SEHNR, CDR2 FQNEAQ (reference sequence). There are 14 residues in the CDR3. The CDR3 reads CASSLASDSVEQYF.

The gene calls are TRBV6-6 and TRBJ1-2. The CDR3 runs to 15 residues. Germline CDR1 MNHNY, CDR2 SVGAGI (reference sequence). The CDR3 sequence is CASSYSAGLNYGYTF.

The gene calls are TRBV7-2 and TRBJ2-1; as DNA is missing, the TRBD2 call by TCRdb cannot be tested. This CDR3 comprises 16 residues. In germline, CDR1 is SGHTA, CDR2 FQGNSA. This chain's CDR3 is CASSPRLAGMMNEQFF.

The chain couples TRBV12-3 or TRBV12-4 to TRBJ1-2. This CDR3 is 16 amino acids long. The CDR3 is CASSLTRAHRSGGYTF.